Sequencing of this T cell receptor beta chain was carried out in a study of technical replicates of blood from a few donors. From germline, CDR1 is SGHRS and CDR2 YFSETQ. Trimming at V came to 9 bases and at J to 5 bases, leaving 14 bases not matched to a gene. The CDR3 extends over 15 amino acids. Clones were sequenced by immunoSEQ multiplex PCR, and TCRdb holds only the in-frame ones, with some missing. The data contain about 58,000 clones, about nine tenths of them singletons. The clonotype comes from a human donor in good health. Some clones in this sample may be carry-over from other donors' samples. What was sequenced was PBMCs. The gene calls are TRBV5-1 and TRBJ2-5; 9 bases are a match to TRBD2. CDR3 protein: CATGSGGTSGETQYF. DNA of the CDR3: TGCGCCACCGGTAGCGGGGGCACATCGGGGGAGACCCAGTACTTC. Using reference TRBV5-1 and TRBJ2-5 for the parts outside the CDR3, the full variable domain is KAGVTQTPRYLIKTRGQQVTLSCSPISGHRSVSWYQQTPGQGLQFLFEYFSETQRNKGNFPGRFSGRQFSNSRSEMNVSTLELGDSALYLCATGSGGTSGETQYFGPGTRLLVL.